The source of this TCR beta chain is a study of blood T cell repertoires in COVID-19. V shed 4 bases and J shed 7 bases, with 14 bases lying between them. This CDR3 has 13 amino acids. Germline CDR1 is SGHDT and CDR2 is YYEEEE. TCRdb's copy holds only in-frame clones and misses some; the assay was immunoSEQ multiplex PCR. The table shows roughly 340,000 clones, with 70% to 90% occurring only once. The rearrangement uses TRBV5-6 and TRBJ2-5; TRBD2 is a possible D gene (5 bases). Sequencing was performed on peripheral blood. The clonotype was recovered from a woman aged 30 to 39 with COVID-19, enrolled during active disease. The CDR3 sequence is CASSLDYFGTQYF. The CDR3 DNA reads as TGTGCCAGCAGCCTTGACTACTTCGGGACCCAGTACTTC.